The 10 T cell receptor beta chains presented below share a single source sample, sequenced in a study of follicular helper T cells after annual influenza vaccination. Described time point: 2015-2016 season, pre-vaccination. Only in-frame clones appear in the TCRdb table, and some are missing; sequencing was by immunoSEQ multiplex PCR. The sample has some 10,000 clones, 81% seen once. The starting material was CXCR5+ CD38- circulating T follicular helper cells from blood, obtained on the day of influenza vaccination. The subset denotes: circulating Tfh, non-naive CD4+CXCR5+PD-1+ (ICOS+CD38+ or ICOS-CD38-). The receptor source for this set is an adult who received the influenza vaccine.

The CDR3 is CASASGGGGLYQETQYF. DNA of the CDR3: TGTGCCAGCGCTAGCGGGGGCGGGGGTCTGTACCAAGAGACCCAGTACTTC. The V call is TRBV9, the J call TRBJ2-5; 10 nucleotides match TRBD2. Germline assignment: CDR1 SGDLS and CDR2 YYNGEE. The CDR3 is 17 residues long. Trimming removed 7 bases from V and 0 bases from J; junction bases left unmatched: 12.

This CDR3 reads CASSQGTLQNEQFF. CDR3 DNA: TGTGCCAGCAGCCAGGGGACTCTTCAGAATGAGCAGTTCTTC. V usage is TRBV5-5 and J usage is TRBJ2-1; D may match TRBD1 or TRBD2 (6 bases each). Trimming cost V 4 bases and J 7 bases, with 15 bases left between them. This CDR3 is built from 14 residues. CDR1 SGHKS and CDR2 YYEKEE come from the germline V gene (reference sequence).

The chain links TRBV30 to TRBJ1-4; D call uncertain. This CDR3 is built from 13 residues. Trimming cost V 6 bases and J 7 bases, with 15 bases left between them. Germline V CDR1 and CDR2: GTSNPN, SVGIG (reference sequence). CDR3 sequence: CACPGVGREKLFF. The CDR3 region has the DNA TGTGCCTGCCCTGGCGTAGGGCGTGAAAAACTGTTTTTT.

In its sample, this clone was seen a few times. The gene calls are TRBV4-2 and TRBJ2-7, with TRBD1 matching over 9 bases. The CDR3 totals 14 residues. Losses at the gene ends were 1 base for V and 4 bases for J; bases not matched to a gene: 2. Germline CDR1 and CDR2: LGHNA and YNFKEQ. CDR3 loop: CASSQAGQGYEQYF. The CDR3 coding sequence is TGTGCCAGCAGCCAAGCAGGACAGGGGTACGAGCAGTACTTC.

This chain uses TRBV30 with TRBJ2-1; the D is unclear. This CDR3 comprises 13 residues. Germline V gives CDR1 GTSNPN, CDR2 SVGIG (reference sequence). Trimming removed 0 bases from V and 4 bases from J, with 7 bases in between. As DNA, the CDR3 is TGTGCCTGGAGTGTTGACATTTACAATGAGCAGTTCTTC. Translation gives CAWSVDIYNEQFF.

The chain employs TRBV18 and TRBJ2-5; 7 nucleotides line up with TRBD1. CDR1 and CDR2 from the germline V gene are KGHSH and LQKENI. Trimming took 4 bases from V and 5 from J; bases not matched to a gene: 4. The CDR3 totals 13 residues. The CDR3 DNA is TGTGCCAGCTCACAACAGGGGAAGGAGACCCAGTACTTC. This codes for CASSQQGKETQYF. Based on the CDR3 plus reference TRBV18 and TRBJ2-5, the full variable domain is NAGVMQNPRHLVRRRGQEARLRCSPMKGHSHVYWYRQLPEEGLKFMVYLQKENIIDESGMPKERFSAEFPKEGPSILRIQQVVRGDSAAYFCASSQQGKETQYFGPGTRLLVL.

The chain couples TRBV6-5 to TRBJ2-2; D is unresolved. The V end was cut by 6 bases, the J end by 4 bases, with 15 bases between. Germline-derived CDR1 and CDR2 are MNHEY and SVGAGI. The length of the CDR3 is 15 residues. CDR3 in amino acids: CASSFTGLTTGELFF. Here the CDR3 DNA reads TGTGCCAGCAGCTTTACTGGGCTGACCACCGGGGAGCTGTTTTTT.

V and J are TRBV6-6 and TRBJ2-7; D call uncertain. Per the germline V gene, CDR1 is MNHNY and CDR2 is SVGAGI (reference sequence). This CDR3 is 13 amino acids long. Deletions cut 6 bases from V and 0 bases from J, with 9 bases between. The CDR3: CASSPNFSYEQYF. The CDR3 nucleotides read TGTGCCAGCAGCCCAAATTTCTCCTACGAGCAGTACTTC.

This clone was seen a single time. The chain links TRBV27 to TRBJ2-7, with D possibly TRBD2 on 6 matching bases. The CDR3 loop spans 15 amino acids. Germline V lookup: CDR1 MNHEY, CDR2 SMNVEV (reference sequence). Trimming left V 2 bases short and J 5 bases short, with 16 bases between. CDR3 amino acids: CASSLESREVNEQYF. The CDR3 region has the DNA TGTGCCAGCAGTTTAGAGTCCAGGGAGGTCAACGAGCAGTACTTC.

J is TRBJ2-2 and V is TRBV29-1, with D perhaps TRBD2 (5 bases). Germline V CDR1 and CDR2: SQVTM, ANQGSEA. Trimming removed 5 bases at V and 5 bases at J, with 15 bases between. There are 14 residues in the CDR3. The chain's CDR3 is CSVRGNVATGELFF. The CDR3 DNA reads TGCAGCGTTCGGGGTAATGTAGCGACCGGGGAGCTGTTTTTT.